These 23 T cell receptor beta chains share one sample of origin, sequenced in a study of response to subunit inactivated influenza vaccine. MiXCR, applied by TCRdb to the RT-PCR reads, yields one record per CDR3 protein. The data hold some 800,000 distinct CDR3 sequences, with 20% to 25% observed a single time. This material consisted of PBMCs from blood, taken approximately 5 days after vaccination. The receptors stem from a man between 50 and 59 years old who received an inactivated influenza vaccine.

The rearrangement joins TRBV6-2 or TRBV6-3 to TRBJ1-1; tentatively, D is TRBD1 (5 bases). CDR1 and CDR2 from the germline V gene are MNHEY and SVGEGT. The CDR3 contains 11 residues. V was clipped by 10 bases and J by 5 bases, with 11 bases between them. The CDR3 protein is CATTQGTEAFF. The CDR3 coding sequence is TGTGCCACCACCCAGGGAACTGAAGCTTTCTTT.

The chain combines TRBV4-1 with TRBJ2-2; tentatively, D is TRBD1 or TRBD2 (5 bases each). This CDR3 is built from 14 residues. Germline CDR1 and CDR2: MGHRA and YSYEKL. V gave up 8 bases and J gave up 6 bases, with 16 bases separating them. The chain's CDR3 is CASSPGPVAGELFF. CDR3 sequence (DNA): TGCGCCAGCTCTCCGGGACCCGTAGCCGGGGAGCTGTTTTTT.

The rearrangement uses TRBV7-8 and TRBJ2-1; TRBD2 agrees at 10 bases. V lost 4 bases, J lost 7 bases, and 10 bases stayed unmatched. CDR1 and CDR2 (germline): SGHVS, FQNEAQ. This CDR3 has 16 amino acids. The CDR3 reads CASSSRTSGLSNEQFF. CDR3 nucleotides: TGTGCCAGCAGCTCCCGGACTAGCGGATTATCTAATGAGCAGTTCTTC.

The chain carries TRBV9 and TRBJ2-7; TRBD1 matches at 11 bases. Germline CDR1 is SGDLS and CDR2 is YYNGEE. J gave up 5 bases and V 3 bases, and 7 bases lay outside the gene matches. This CDR3 contains 15 residues. CDR3 nucleotides: TGTGCCAGCAGCGCGGGGACAGGGGGTGTCGACGAGCAGTACTTC. It is translated as CASSAGTGGVDEQYF.

This chain joins TRBV10-3 and TRBJ2-2, with D perhaps TRBD2 (7 bases). Germline V gene lookup returns CDR1 ENHRY and CDR2 SYGVKD. Trimming removed 5 bases from V and 3 bases from J, with 13 bases in between. The CDR3 loop spans 15 amino acids. CDR3 bases: TGTGCCATCAGTAACGGGGGGCGCGACACCGGGGAGCTGTTTTTT. Translation gives CAISNGGRDTGELFF.

There are a few counts of this clonotype. This sequence joins TRBV2 and TRBJ2-3; D is perhaps TRBD1 or TRBD2 (5 bases each). The CDR3 has 14 residues. V lost 6 bases, J lost 2 bases, and 12 bases lay in between. Germline V gives CDR1 SNHLY, CDR2 FYNNEI. The DNA for the CDR3 is TGTGCCAGCAGGGGGGAAGGGAACACAGATACGCAGTATTTT. It is translated as CASRGEGNTDTQYF.

V gene TRBV5-6 combines with J gene TRBJ2-7; 7 bases agree with TRBD1. Germline lookup yields CDR1 SGHDT and CDR2 YYEEEE. The CDR3 totals 15 residues. The J segment lost 1 base and the V segment lost 0 bases, leaving 4 bases of the junction unmatched. CDR3 loop: CASSLGPGGSYEQYF. The CDR3 nucleotides read TGTGCCAGCAGCTTGGGCCCAGGGGGTTCCTACGAGCAGTACTTC.

Points on this clonotype: At one end, the junction sequence differs from germline, possibly due to a read error. J is TRBJ2-1 and V is TRBV7-7, with 9 bases matching TRBD2. Germline CDR1 reads SSHAT; CDR2 reads FNYEAQ (reference sequence). The CDR3 runs to 15 residues. The CDR3, as DNA: TGTGCTAGCAGCCTCACTAGCGGGTTCTCCCATGAGCAGTTCTTC. The encoded protein is CASSLTSGFSHEQFF.

The CDR3 DNA follows: TGTGCCAGCAGCGGGGTGTGGGGGGCGATGAATGAGCAGTTCTTC. Its protein is CASSGVWGAMNEQFF. This chain uses TRBV7-2 with TRBJ2-1, with D possibly called TRBD1 or TRBD2 (6 bases each). The germline V gene encodes CDR1 SGHTA and CDR2 FQGNSA. Trimming pared 5 bases from V and 7 bases from J, leaving 18 bases between. The CDR3 spans 15 residues.

This clonotype was observed a handful of times. The V gene is TRBV29-1, the J gene TRBJ2-5; maybe TRBD2 (5 bases). The CDR3 consists of 10 residues. With 6 bases removed from V and 9 bases from J, the gap between germline ends came to 11 bases. CDR1 and CDR2 (germline): SQVTM, ANQGSEA. The CDR3 spells CSVTGMAQYF. CDR3 nucleotides: TGCAGCGTGACGGGGATGGCCCAGTACTTC.

The rearrangement joins TRBV10-3 to TRBJ2-3; 9 positions agree with TRBD2. The J segment lost 0 bases and the V segment lost 6 bases, leaving 7 bases of the junction unmatched. The CDR3 covers 16 residues. Germline V gene sequence: CDR1 ENHRY, CDR2 SYGVKD. The CDR3, as DNA: TGTGCCATCAGCCCGCCTAGCGGGGACAGCACAGATACGCAGTATTTT. Amino acid sequence: CAISPPSGDSTDTQYF.

V and J are TRBV7-2 and TRBJ2-2; D perhaps matches TRBD2 (5 bases). This CDR3 has 14 residues. Germline assignment: CDR1 SGHTA and CDR2 FQGNSA. V lost 3 bases and J 6 bases, leaving 11 bases between the germline ends. The DNA of the CDR3 is TGTGCCAGCAGCTTGCTAGCATTCCCCGGGGAGCTGTTTTTT. Its translation is CASSLLAFPGELFF.

The rearrangement uses TRBV11-2 and TRBJ1-6; D not certain. In germline, CDR1 is SGHAT, CDR2 FQNNGV. The ends were cut back, 1 base at V and 11 bases at J, with 12 bases in the middle. This CDR3 is built from 14 residues. The CDR3 DNA reads as TGTGCCAGCAGCTTAGCTAGAAGGGATACACCCCTCCACTTT. Its protein is CASSLARRDTPLHF.

This chain links TRBV27 with TRBJ2-1; D gene uncertain. The germline CDR1 and CDR2 sequences are MNHEY and SMNVEV (reference sequence). Between the trimmed V and J ends, which lost 5 bases and 8 bases, there was a span of 16 bases. CDR3 length: 14 amino acids. CDR3 sequence reads: CASSPQNTGYEQFF. The DNA of the CDR3 is TGTGCCAGCAGTCCCCAAAACACCGGCTATGAGCAGTTCTTC.

The chain recombines TRBV6-1 with TRBJ2-1; 8 positions match TRBD2. The CDR3 runs 13 residues. The J segment lost 7 bases and the V segment lost 6 bases, leaving 5 bases of the junction unmatched. Germline V lookup: CDR1 MNHNS, CDR2 SASEGT. CDR3 coding DNA: TGTGCCAGCAGATTGACGGGAGGGAATGAGCAGTTCTTC. It is translated as CASRLTGGNEQFF.

This chain connects TRBV7-2 to TRBJ1-5; D unresolved. Germline assignment: CDR1 SGHTA and CDR2 FQGNSA. CDR3 length equals 15 residues. Trimming took 3 bases from V and 3 from J, leaving 12 bases between them. In DNA form, the CDR3 reads TGTGCCAGCAGCTTCGGGCCCGGGGACAATCAGCCCCAGCATTTT. The encoded protein is CASSFGPGDNQPQHF.

Many counts were recorded for this clonotype. CDR3 in amino acids: CASSPGQGSSETQYF. CDR3 sequence (DNA): TGTGCCAGCAGCCCCGGACAGGGATCTTCAGAGACCCAGTACTTC. The chain employs TRBV12-3 or TRBV12-4 and TRBJ2-5, with 8 bases fitting TRBD1. CDR3 length equals 15 residues. Unmatched junction bases numbered 10, after V lost 6 bases and J lost 4 bases.

This clonotype was seen more than once but under ten times. The chain links TRBV12-3 or TRBV12-4 to TRBJ2-1, with 8 positions matching TRBD2. The CDR3 contains 14 residues. V dropped 7 bases and J dropped 7; count of bases not matched to a gene: 9. The CDR3, as DNA: TGTGCCAGCACTCCGGGGGGGTCCTGGAATGAGCAGTTCTTC. Protein product: CASTPGGSWNEQFF.

This clonotype turned up a few times. The chain links TRBV4-3 to TRBJ2-1; 13 bases match TRBD2. Germline CDR1 is LGHNA and CDR2 is YSLEER. The CDR3 loop spans 17 amino acids. V was clipped by 1 base and J by 6 bases; unmatched bases: 6. CDR3 residues: CASSQATGLAGSNEQFF. The CDR3 nucleotides read TGCGCCAGCAGCCAAGCTACGGGACTAGCGGGATCCAATGAGCAGTTCTTC.

The chain recombines TRBV20-1 with TRBJ2-3; TRBD2 aligns across 11 bases. Germline CDR1 is DFQATT and CDR2 is SNEGSKA (reference sequence). The J segment lost 0 bases and the V segment lost 4 bases, leaving 6 bases of the junction unmatched. The CDR3 covers 16 residues. CDR3 DNA: TGCAGTGCTACTGGGACTAGCGGAGTAAGCACAGATACGCAGTATTTT. It codes for CSATGTSGVSTDTQYF.

The genes are TRBV20-1 and TRBJ2-7, with D tentatively TRBD1 (5 bases). CDR1 is DFQATT, CDR2 SNEGSKA, per germline (reference sequence). The CDR3 covers 14 residues. The ends were cut back, 1 base at V and 2 bases at J, with 12 bases in the middle. Written as DNA, the CDR3 is TGCAGTGCTAGAGGGGATGCGACAGCCTACGAGCAGTACTTC. Protein sequence: CSARGDATAYEQYF.

The chain links TRBV29-1 to TRBJ2-5, with 8 bases matching TRBD2. The CDR3 spans 18 residues. From germline, CDR1 is SQVTM and CDR2 ANQGSEA. Trimming cost V 3 bases and J 1 base; bases outside gene matches: 16. CDR3 amino acids: CSVDGVREAAGVQETQYF. The DNA of the CDR3 is TGCAGCGTTGATGGTGTGAGGGAAGCAGCGGGAGTCCAAGAGACCCAGTACTTC.

The chain joins TRBV11-2 to TRBJ1-2; D is undetermined. The V end lost 5 bases, the J end lost 0 bases, and 16 bases lay between the germline ends. Germline V lookup: CDR1 SGHAT, CDR2 FQNNGV. The CDR3 sequence is 16 residues long. The CDR3 sequence: CASSGWEKKANYGYTF. As DNA, the CDR3 is TGTGCCAGCAGCGGTTGGGAGAAAAAAGCTAACTATGGCTACACCTTC.